The source of this T cell receptor beta chain is a study of blood T cell repertoires in COVID-19. V lost 5 bases to trimming and J lost 5 bases, with 12 bases between them. CDR1 is MDHEN, CDR2 SYDVKM, per germline. The CDR3 spans 13 residues. In assigning cohorts, the study relied on participant-reported clinical history. Cohort 3 recovered donors had two negative PCRs, clearance, or symptom resolution. TCRdb's table, derived via immunoSEQ multiplex PCR, lists solely in-frame clones and lacks some. The table has 150,000 to 200,000 clones, almost 85% seen once. The receptor comes from a man aged 45-60 years who had recovered from COVID-19. Sequenced material: PBMCs or T cells enriched from blood (not recorded which). V is TRBV28 and J is TRBJ1-2; no firm D call. CDR3 in amino acids: CASSTSGEYGYTF. CDR3 sequence (DNA): TGTGCCAGCAGTACCTCTGGGGAGTATGGCTACACCTTC.